These 9 T cell receptor beta chains share one sample of origin, sequenced in a study of a mutant IDH1 vaccine in newly diagnosed glioma. As for time point: week 47, end of study. All doses held 300 ug of mutant IDH1 20-mer peptide, with topical imiquimod. The table came from immunoSEQ multiplex PCR; TCRdb's copy has only in-frame clones and leaves some out. Here the sample spans 60,000 to 70,000 clones, around 86% being singletons. Their antigen targets remain unknown. Sequenced here: PBMCs, sampled from a glioma patient whose treatment included an IDH1 peptide vaccine. The receptors originated from a man in his thirties or forties with glioma.

This clone was seen more than once but under ten times. The CDR3 loop reads CAWSTDSNQPQHF. CDR3 in DNA: TGTGCCTGGAGTACGGATAGCAATCAGCCCCAGCATTTT. The chain has TRBV30 and TRBJ1-5; D is undetermined. This CDR3 region has 13 residues. CDR1 is GTSNPN, CDR2 SVGIG, per germline (reference sequence). Trimming took 2 bases from V and 0 from J, leaving 5 bases between them. The full variable domain, in which reference TRBV30 and TRBJ1-5 provide the parts outside the CDR3, is SQTIHQWPATLVQPVGSPLSLECTVEGTSNPNLYWYRQAAGRGLQLLFYSVGIGQISSEVPQNLSASRPQDRQFILSSKKLLLSDSGFYLCAWSTDSNQPQHFGDGTRLSIL.

With regard to this clone: No conserved phenylalanine or tryptophan ends this CDR3, so it is likely a read error. The chain is built from TRBV9 and TRBJ1-2; possibly TRBD1 for D (6 bases). CDR3 length: 15 residues. Trimming cost V 0 bases and J 2 bases, with 11 bases left between them. CDR1 and CDR2 from the germline V gene are SGDLS and YYNGEE. The CDR3 DNA reads TGTGCCAGCAGCGTAGAGGGGGGGCTGAACTATGGCTACACCCTC. It yields the protein CASSVEGGLNYGYTL.

The V and J genes are TRBV6-6 and TRBJ1-1; D ambiguous. The germline V and J ends were trimmed by 0 bases and 3 bases, with 2 bases remaining between them. The germline gives CDR1 MNHNY, CDR2 SVGAGI (reference sequence). The CDR3 has 12 residues. The DNA of the CDR3 is TGTGCCAGCAGTTACTCCTACACTGAAGCTTTCTTT. Protein sequence: CASSYSYTEAFF.

The table lists this clone with a few counts. The chain is built from TRBV2 and TRBJ1-3, with TRBD1 matching 8 bases. Per the germline V gene, CDR1 is SNHLY and CDR2 is FYNNEI. The ends lost 3 bases at V and 3 bases at J; junction bases unmatched: 1. The CDR3 is 14 amino acids. The chain's CDR3 is CASSDRGLGNTIYF. The CDR3 DNA is TGTGCCAGCAGTGACAGGGGGCTTGGAAACACCATATATTTT. The full variable domain, rest sourced from reference TRBV2 and TRBJ1-3, is EPEVTQTPSHQVTQMGQEVILRCVPISNHLYFYWYRQILGQKVEFLVSFYNNEISEKSEIFDDQFSVERPDGSNFTLKIRSTKLEDSAMYFCASSDRGLGNTIYFGEGSWLTVV.

The genes are TRBV10-2 and TRBJ1-5; 9 nucleotides align to TRBD1. This CDR3 has 14 residues. The germline gives CDR1 WSHSY, CDR2 SAAADI. After removal of 8 bases from V and 7 bases from J, the junction contained 9 bases not matched to a gene. CDR3 nucleotides: TGCGCCAGCGGCTCGGACAGGGGTTACCAGCCCCAGCATTTT. This sequence encodes CASGSDRGYQPQHF.

This clone was seen only a few times. This sequence joins TRBV19 and TRBJ1-5, with TRBD1 as a possible D gene (5 bases). V was trimmed by 1 base and J by 6 bases, leaving 13 bases between them. This CDR3 region has 15 residues. Germline CDR1 reads LNHDA; CDR2 reads SQIVND (reference sequence). The CDR3 sequence is CASSIGRQGGQPQHF. The DNA of the CDR3 is TGTGCCAGTAGTATAGGAAGGCAGGGTGGTCAGCCCCAGCATTTT.

This rearrangement joins TRBV28 to TRBJ2-6, with D perhaps matching TRBD1 or TRBD2 (5 bases each). The CDR3 spans 16 residues. Germline CDR1 and CDR2: MDHEN and SYDVKM. V lost 6 bases to trimming and J lost 4 bases, with 16 bases between them. CDR3 DNA sequence: TGTGCCAGCAGCCTTAGTTCGGGGCCCGGGGCCAACGTCCTGACTTTC. It is translated as CASSLSSGPGANVLTF. The entire variable domain, with the rest obtained from reference TRBV28 and TRBJ2-6, is as follows: DVKVTQSSRYLVKRTGEKVFLECVQDMDHENMFWYRQDPGLGLRLIYFSYDVKMKEKGDIPEGYSVSREKKERFSLILESASTNQTSMYLCASSLSSGPGANVLTFGAGSRLTVL.

This chain connects TRBV30 to TRBJ1-6, with D perhaps matching TRBD1 (5 bases). Germline CDR1 GTSNPN, CDR2 SVGIG (reference sequence). There are 14 residues in the CDR3. Trimming took off 2 bases at V and 9 bases at J, with 14 bases between the two ends. The CDR3 bases are TGTGCCTGGAGTATGGGGACTTGGGGTTCACCCCTCCACTTT. It is translated as CAWSMGTWGSPLHF.

The chain recombines TRBV14 with TRBJ2-3; 11 positions match TRBD2. Germline trimming cut 7 bases from V and 1 base from J; bases unmatched to any gene: 1. The V gene's germline CDR1 is SGHDN and CDR2 FVKESK. This CDR3 is 14 amino acids long. CDR3 sequence reads: CASTTSGGTDTQYF. The CDR3 region has the DNA TGTGCCAGCACGACTAGCGGGGGCACAGATACGCAGTATTTT.